The 10 T cell receptor beta chains in this list originate from one sample, sequenced in a study of T cell repertoires in cytomegalovirus infection. TCRdb recomputed calls from the reads with MiXCR, one row per CDR3 protein. Here the sample spans some 390,000 distinct CDR3 sequences, about a sixth being singletons. Sequencing was done on a sample of PBMCs. The receptors here all came from a human donor in good health (CMV status not recorded). Some clones in this sample may be carry-over from other donors' samples.

A few counts support this clonotype. The chain carries TRBV7-2 and TRBJ2-4; 11 nucleotides match TRBD2. The V gene's germline CDR1 is SGHTA and CDR2 FQGNSA. With 5 bases clipped from V and 6 bases from J, the junction kept 6 bases outside the gene matches. This CDR3 is built from 15 residues. The CDR3: CASSKGLAEANIQYF. The CDR3 DNA reads TGTGCCAGCAGCAAGGGACTAGCGGAGGCAAACATTCAGTACTTC.

This clonotype was recorded many times. The gene calls are TRBV7-2 and TRBJ2-5, with D perhaps TRBD1 or TRBD2 (5 bases each). Germline-derived CDR1 and CDR2 are SGHTA and FQGNSA. The CDR3 has 16 amino acids. The V gene lost 5 bases and the J gene lost 4 bases, with 20 bases spanning the gap. In DNA, the CDR3 is TGTGCCAGCAGCAAAACTACAGGCGGGCGCAGAGAGACCCAGTACTTC. Protein product: CASSKTTGGRRETQYF.

This clonotype was seen a few times. The chain joins TRBV6-2 or TRBV6-3 to TRBJ1-2, with a weak D call TRBD1 (5 bases). V was shortened by 7 bases and J by 8 bases, with 11 bases between the two germline ends. The CDR3 consists of 11 residues. CDR1 and CDR2 from the germline V gene are MNHEY and SVGEGT. The CDR3 region has the DNA TGTGCCAGCACCCCGGGGGACGGCTACACCTTC. Translating it yields CASTPGDGYTF.

This clonotype was seen a few times. The V and J genes are TRBV7-2 and TRBJ2-7, with 10 bases identical to TRBD2. The germline gives CDR1 SGHTA, CDR2 FQGNSA. This CDR3 has 16 residues. With 1 base clipped from V and 0 bases from J, the junction kept 3 bases outside the gene matches. Here the CDR3 DNA reads TGTGCCAGCAGCTTAGATAGGACTAGCGGCTCCTACGAGCAGTACTTC. Its translation is CASSLDRTSGSYEQYF.

This clonotype was observed a handful of times. The chain uses TRBV4-1 and TRBJ1-2; no firm D call. Trimming took off 4 bases at V and 0 bases at J, with 12 bases between the two ends. This CDR3 contains 15 residues. Germline V lookup: CDR1 MGHRA, CDR2 YSYEKL. The CDR3 region is CASSPRIPANYGYTF. DNA for the CDR3: TGCGCCAGCAGCCCTAGGATTCCCGCTAACTATGGCTACACCTTC.

This clonotype was seen only a few times. The V and J genes are TRBV11-2 and TRBJ2-1, with 7 nucleotides matching TRBD1. The length of the CDR3 is 16 residues. The V gene end was trimmed by 6 bases and the J gene end by 5 bases; junction bases not matched to a gene: 13. The germline gives CDR1 SGHAT, CDR2 FQNNGV. The CDR3 DNA follows: TGTGCCAGCAGTCGCAATAGGGGGCGTATTAACAATGAGCAGTTCTTC. Translating it yields CASSRNRGRINNEQFF. Full variable domain (missing parts from reference TRBV11-2 and TRBJ2-1): EAGVAQSPRYKIIEKRQSVAFWCNPISGHATLYWYQQILGQGPKLLIQFQNNGVVDDSQLPKDRFSAERLKGVDSTLKIQPAKLEDSAVYLCASSRNRGRINNEQFFGPGTRLTVL.

Only one count was recorded for this clonotype. The J gene is TRBJ2-5, the V gene TRBV27; D might be TRBD2 (6 bases). V dropped 9 bases and J dropped 5 bases, with 16 bases sitting between them. This CDR3 is 13 amino acids long. CDR1 MNHEY and CDR2 SMNVEV come from the germline V gene (reference sequence). The CDR3 region is CASAKEGRETQYF. The CDR3, as DNA: TGTGCCAGTGCCAAGGAGGGGCGGGAGACCCAGTACTTC.

This clonotype occurred many times. This chain links TRBV28 with TRBJ2-1; TRBD2 aligns across 13 bases. The V segment lost 6 bases and the J segment 4 bases; nucleotides outside the gene matches: 6. Germline V gives CDR1 MDHEN, CDR2 SYDVKM. The CDR3 loop spans 16 amino acids. This CDR3 is CASSLTSGGTYNEQFF. CDR3 coding DNA: TGTGCCAGCAGCCTGACTAGCGGGGGGACTTACAATGAGCAGTTCTTC.

The chain has TRBV7-9 and TRBJ2-1; 9 bases are shared with TRBD2. Germline V lookup: CDR1 SEHNR, CDR2 FQNEAQ (reference sequence). The CDR3 has 14 residues. With V trimmed by 6 bases and J by 5 bases, 5 bases remained unmatched. For the CDR3, the DNA is TGTGCCAGCAGTCGACTAGCGGCCGACAATGAGCAGTTCTTC. Its translation: CASSRLAADNEQFF.

The chain carries TRBV3-1 and TRBJ2-7; D is uncertain. Germline V gene data show CDR1 as LGHDT and CDR2 as YNNKEL (reference sequence). Trimming pared 4 bases from V and 6 bases from J, leaving 16 bases between. The CDR3 totals 14 residues. DNA of the CDR3: TGTGCCAGCAGCCCCCACAGAGCGAGAGGCGAGCAGTACTTC. Its protein is CASSPHRARGEQYF.